This T cell receptor (beta chain) stems from a study of blood T cell repertoires in COVID-19. Enrollment of patients from Seattle took place during active infection, with longitudinal follow-up. The germline CDR1 and CDR2 sequences are MNHEY and SMNVEV (reference sequence). The CDR3 covers 13 residues. V shed 5 bases and J shed 3 bases, with 11 bases lying between them. How the authors handled the data: Estimates of nucleated cell counts were drawn from the amplification of reference gene primers. Some clones are missing from TCRdb's copy, which holds only in-frame ones; the method was immunoSEQ multiplex PCR. The V and J calls and the clone size are those of that table, but D and trimming were determined from the DNA. The sample includes some 200,000 clones, 75% to 90% seen only once; the top ten take about 4.8%.

This clonotype was sampled from a woman aged 65 to 85 with COVID-19, enrolled during active disease. Source material: peripheral blood. V usage is TRBV27 and J usage is TRBJ2-7, with D perhaps TRBD2 (6 bases). The CDR3 protein is CASSRPGVYEQYF. CDR3 DNA: TGTGCCAGCAGTCGCCCGGGAGTCTACGAGCAGTACTTC.